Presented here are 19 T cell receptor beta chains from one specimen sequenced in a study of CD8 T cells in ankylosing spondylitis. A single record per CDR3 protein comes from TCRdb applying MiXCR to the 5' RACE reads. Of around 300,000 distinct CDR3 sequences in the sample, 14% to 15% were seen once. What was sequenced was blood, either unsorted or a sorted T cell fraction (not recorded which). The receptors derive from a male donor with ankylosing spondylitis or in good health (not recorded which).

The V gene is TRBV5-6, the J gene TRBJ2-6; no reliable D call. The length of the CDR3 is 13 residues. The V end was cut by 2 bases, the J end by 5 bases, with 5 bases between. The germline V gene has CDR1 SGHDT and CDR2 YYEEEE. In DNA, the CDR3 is TGTGCCAGCAGCTTCCCCCGGGCCAACGTCCTGACTTTC. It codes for CASSFPRANVLTF.

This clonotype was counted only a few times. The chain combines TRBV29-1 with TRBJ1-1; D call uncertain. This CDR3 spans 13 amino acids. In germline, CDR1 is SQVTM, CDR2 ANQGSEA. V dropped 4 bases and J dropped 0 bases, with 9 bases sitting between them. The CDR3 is CSVVEFMNTEAFF. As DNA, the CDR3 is TGCAGCGTTGTAGAGTTCATGAACACTGAAGCTTTCTTT.

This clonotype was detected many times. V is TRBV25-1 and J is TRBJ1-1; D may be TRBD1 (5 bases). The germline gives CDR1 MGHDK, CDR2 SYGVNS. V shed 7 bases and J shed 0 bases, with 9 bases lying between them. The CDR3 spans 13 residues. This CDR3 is CASTGALNTEAFF. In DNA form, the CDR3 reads TGTGCCAGCACTGGGGCCTTGAACACTGAAGCTTTCTTT.

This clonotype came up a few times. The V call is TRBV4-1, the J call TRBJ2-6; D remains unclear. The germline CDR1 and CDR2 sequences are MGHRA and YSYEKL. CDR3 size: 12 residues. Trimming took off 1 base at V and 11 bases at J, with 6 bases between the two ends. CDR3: CASSQGVDVLTF. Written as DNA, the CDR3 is TGCGCCAGCAGCCAAGGGGTTGACGTCCTGACTTTC.

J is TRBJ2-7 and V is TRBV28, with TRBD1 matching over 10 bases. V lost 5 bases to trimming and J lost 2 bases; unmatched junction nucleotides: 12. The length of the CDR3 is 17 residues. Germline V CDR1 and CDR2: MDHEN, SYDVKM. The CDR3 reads CASSPPVGQGSTYEQYF. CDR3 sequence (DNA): TGTGCCAGCAGTCCCCCGGTGGGACAGGGGTCCACCTACGAGCAGTACTTC.

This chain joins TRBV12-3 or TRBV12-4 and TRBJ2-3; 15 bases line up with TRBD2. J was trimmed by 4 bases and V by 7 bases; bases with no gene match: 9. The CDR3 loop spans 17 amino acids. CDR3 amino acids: CASNGLAGGKGADTQYF. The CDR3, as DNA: TGTGCCAGCAATGGACTAGCGGGGGGGAAAGGCGCAGATACGCAGTATTTT.

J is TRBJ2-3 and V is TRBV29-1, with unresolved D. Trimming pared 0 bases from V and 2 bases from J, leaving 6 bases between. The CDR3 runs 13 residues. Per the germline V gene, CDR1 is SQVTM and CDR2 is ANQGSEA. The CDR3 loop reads CSVEDWNTDTQYF. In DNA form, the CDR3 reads TGCAGCGTTGAAGACTGGAACACAGATACGCAGTATTTT.

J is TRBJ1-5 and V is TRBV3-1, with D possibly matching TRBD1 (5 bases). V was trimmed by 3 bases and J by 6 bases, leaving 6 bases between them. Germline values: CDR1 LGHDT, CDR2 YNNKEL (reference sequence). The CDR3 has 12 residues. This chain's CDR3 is CASSHRVQPQHF. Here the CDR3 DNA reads TGTGCCAGCAGCCACAGGGTTCAGCCCCAGCATTTT.

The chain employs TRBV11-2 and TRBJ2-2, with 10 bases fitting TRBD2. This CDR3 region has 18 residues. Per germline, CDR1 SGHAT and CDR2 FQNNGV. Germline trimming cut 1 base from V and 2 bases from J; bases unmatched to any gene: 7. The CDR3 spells CASSLGPGLARNTGELFF. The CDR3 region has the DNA TGTGCCAGCAGCTTAGGCCCGGGACTAGCGCGTAACACCGGGGAGCTGTTTTTT. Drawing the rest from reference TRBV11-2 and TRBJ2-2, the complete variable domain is EAGVAQSPRYKIIEKRQSVAFWCNPISGHATLYWYQQILGQGPKLLIQFQNNGVVDDSQLPKDRFSAERLKGVDSTLKIQPAKLEDSAVYLCASSLGPGLARNTGELFFGEGSRLTVL.

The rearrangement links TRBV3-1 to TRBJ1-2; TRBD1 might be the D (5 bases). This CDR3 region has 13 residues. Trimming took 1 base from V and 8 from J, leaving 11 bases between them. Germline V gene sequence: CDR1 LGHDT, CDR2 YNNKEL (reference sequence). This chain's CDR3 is CASSQGAGQGYTF. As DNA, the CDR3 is TGTGCCAGCAGCCAAGGGGCAGGGCAGGGCTACACCTTC.

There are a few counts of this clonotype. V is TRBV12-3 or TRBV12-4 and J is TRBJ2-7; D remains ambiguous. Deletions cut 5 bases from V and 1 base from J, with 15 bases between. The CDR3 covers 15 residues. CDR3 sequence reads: CASSPGWGKSYEQYF. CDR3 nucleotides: TGTGCCAGCAGTCCCGGATGGGGAAAGTCCTACGAGCAGTACTTC.

CDR3: CASLLAGGLNTGELFF. The CDR3 DNA sequence: TGTGCCAGTCTTCTAGCTGGGGGTTTGAACACCGGGGAGCTGTTTTTT. V and J are TRBV19 and TRBJ2-2, with D perhaps matching TRBD1 or TRBD2 (5 bases each). The germline CDR1 and CDR2 sequences are LNHDA and SQIVND (reference sequence). Between the trimmed V and J ends, which lost 8 bases and 1 base, there was a span of 17 bases. CDR3 length equals 16 residues.

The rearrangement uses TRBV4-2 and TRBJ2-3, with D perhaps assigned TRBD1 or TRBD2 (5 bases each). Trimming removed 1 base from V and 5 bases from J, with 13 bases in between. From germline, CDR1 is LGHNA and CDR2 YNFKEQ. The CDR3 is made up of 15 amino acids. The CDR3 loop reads CASSQGGRDGDTQYF. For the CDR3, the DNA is TGTGCCAGCAGCCAAGGGGGCAGGGACGGAGATACGCAGTATTTT.

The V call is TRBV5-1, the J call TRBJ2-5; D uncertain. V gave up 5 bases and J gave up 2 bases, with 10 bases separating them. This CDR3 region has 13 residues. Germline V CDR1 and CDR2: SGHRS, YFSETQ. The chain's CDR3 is CASRIGSQETQYF. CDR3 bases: TGCGCCAGCAGGATAGGGTCTCAAGAGACCCAGTACTTC.

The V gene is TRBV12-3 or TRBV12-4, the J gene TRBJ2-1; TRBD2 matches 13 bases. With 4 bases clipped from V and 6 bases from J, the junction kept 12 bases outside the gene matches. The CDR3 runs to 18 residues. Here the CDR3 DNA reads TGTGCCAGCAGTTCTGGGATAGTTTGGACTAGCGGGAGCAATGAGCAGTTCTTC. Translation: CASSSGIVWTSGSNEQFF.

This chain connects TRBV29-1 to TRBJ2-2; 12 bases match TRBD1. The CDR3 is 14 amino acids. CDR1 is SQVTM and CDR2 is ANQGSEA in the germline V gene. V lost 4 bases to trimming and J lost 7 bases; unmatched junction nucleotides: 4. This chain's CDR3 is CSVGGQGADGELFF. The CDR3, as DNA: TGCAGCGTTGGGGGACAGGGGGCGGACGGGGAGCTGTTTTTT.

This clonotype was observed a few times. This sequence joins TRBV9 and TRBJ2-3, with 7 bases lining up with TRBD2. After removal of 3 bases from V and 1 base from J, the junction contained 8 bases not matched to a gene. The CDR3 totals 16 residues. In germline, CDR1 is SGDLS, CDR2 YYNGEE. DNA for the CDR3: TGTGCCAGCAGCGCTCTCGGGGCGGGGGGCACAGATACGCAGTATTTT. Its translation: CASSALGAGGTDTQYF.

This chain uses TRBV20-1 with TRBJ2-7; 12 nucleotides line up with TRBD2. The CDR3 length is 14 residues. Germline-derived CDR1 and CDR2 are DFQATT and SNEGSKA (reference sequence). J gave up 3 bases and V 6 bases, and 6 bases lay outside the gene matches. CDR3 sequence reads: CSARTSGEGYEQYF. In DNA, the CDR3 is TGCAGTGCCCGGACTAGCGGGGAGGGCTACGAGCAGTACTTC.

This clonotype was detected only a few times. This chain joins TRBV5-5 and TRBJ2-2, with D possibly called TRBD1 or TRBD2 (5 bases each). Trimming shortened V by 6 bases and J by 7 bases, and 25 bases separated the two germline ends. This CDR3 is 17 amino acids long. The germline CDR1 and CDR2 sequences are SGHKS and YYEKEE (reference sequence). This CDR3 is CASTHTPGTEGIGELFF. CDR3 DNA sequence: TGTGCCAGCACCCACACCCCTGGGACCGAAGGGATCGGGGAGCTGTTTTTT.